The clone carrying this TCR beta chain occurred many times. Assembly of TCR beta libraries relied on iRepertoire HTBI primers together with Arm-PCR of CDR3 regions. TCRdb called the multiplex PCR reads again in MiXCR, with one record for every CDR3 protein. The table includes roughly 440,000 distinct CDR3 sequences, less than 20% detected once. With 9 bases removed from V and 5 bases from J, the gap between germline ends came to 17 bases. CDR1 and CDR2 (germline): SGHNT, YENEEA. There are 14 residues in the CDR3. These data belong to a study of regulatory T cells in long-lasting Graves disease. Documented time point: newly diagnosed GD, antithyroid drugs for less than 3 months. PBMC RNA served as the TCR library source. These same records also appear under a second study, on T cells in Graves' hyperthyroidism and ophthalmopathy.

The rearrangement uses TRBV11-3 and TRBJ2-1, with D perhaps given as TRBD1 or TRBD2 (5 bases each). The sample was peripheral blood mononuclear cells (PBMCs), taken at new diagnosis, from a patient treated with antithyroid drugs. This TCR was sampled from a woman aged 18-29 years with Graves disease. The CDR3 protein is CASAGTKGNNEQFF. The CDR3 bases are TGTGCCAGTGCCGGGACCAAGGGAAACAATGAGCAGTTCTTC.